This T cell receptor beta chain emerged from a study of blood T cell repertoires in COVID-19. The overall study: Acute and convalescent COVID-19 specimens originated in the United States, Italy and Spain. T cells, B-cell-depleted T cells, or PBMCs supplied cDNA or gDNA.

Germline CDR1 and CDR2: SQVTM and ANQGSEA. Losses at the gene ends were 8 bases for V and 2 bases for J; bases not matched to a gene: 5. The CDR3 is made up of 14 amino acids. Here immunoSEQ multiplex PCR was the method, and the copy in TCRdb shows in-frame clones only, minus some. The sample lists under 200,000 clones; about 90% were seen once. This TCR was recovered from a woman in her 50s who had recovered from COVID-19. The V gene is TRBV29-1, the J gene TRBJ2-7; 14 nucleotides line up with TRBD2. Sequencing was performed on PBMCs or T cells enriched from blood (not recorded which). The chain's CDR3 is CSYTGLAGAYEQYF. In DNA, the CDR3 is TGCAGCTATACGGGACTAGCGGGAGCCTACGAGCAGTACTTC.